Listed below are T cell receptor beta chains from one sample, sequenced in a study of blood T cell repertoires in COVID-19. Profiled with immunoSEQ multiplex PCR; TCRdb holds only in-frame clones, not every one. Of approximately 160,000 clones in the sample, about 88% were seen once. The sample was PBMCs or T cells enriched from blood (not recorded which). The receptors stem from a woman between 50 and 59 years old who had recovered from COVID-19. Both conserved end residues are part of each CDR3. The D gene is left open where the match is weak. Clone size is not always given. Where it is, it says once, few, many or a class for expanded clones.

abundance	v_gene	d_gene	j_gene	CDR3nt	CDR3aa
-	TRBV2	TRBD1	TRBJ1-2	TGTGCCAGCACCTTCACAGGGGATGGCTACACCTTC	CASTFTGDGYTF
-	TRBV19	TRBD2	TRBJ2-1	TGTGCCAGTAGTAGGCGACTAGCGGGAGGAAACAATGAGCAGTTCTTC	CASSRRLAGGNNEQFF
once	TRBV6-5	TRBD2	TRBJ2-3	TGTGCCAGCAGTAGTCTAGCGGGAACAGATACGCAGTATTTT	CASSSLAGTDTQYF
-	TRBV5-5	TRBD1	TRBJ1-4	TGTGCCAGCAGCCTCAGGGGGGCTAGTGAAAAACTGTTTTTT	CASSLRGASEKLFF
-	TRBV2	-	TRBJ2-5	TGTGCCAGCAGTTCTTACGGACTGGCGGAGACCCAGTACTTC	CASSSYGLAETQYF
few	TRBV21-1	-	TRBJ1-3	TGTGCCAGCAGCACCACCTCACAGGGCAGCCCGACAATGAACACCATATATTTT	CASSTTSQGSPTMNTIYF
once	TRBV30	-	TRBJ2-7	TGTGCCTGGAGTGGAGGATACGAGCAGTACTTC	CAWSGGYEQYF
-	TRBV18	TRBD2	TRBJ2-5	TGTGCCAGCTCACGATCCGGGACTAGCGGGCAAGAGACCCAGTACTTC	CASSRSGTSGQETQYF
-	TRBV27	TRBD1	TRBJ1-2	TGTGCCAGCAGCAAACCGGGACAGGGGAATGGCTACACCTTC	CASSKPGQGNGYTF
-	TRBV4-1	-	TRBJ1-2	TGCGCCAGCAGCCAAGCCCCGACAGGCCTGGGTCGTGGCTACACCTTC	CASSQAPTGLGRGYTF
-	TRBV7-2	TRBD1	TRBJ1-2	TGTGCCAGCAGCCCAGGGGGGATCTATGGCTACACCTTC	CASSPGGIYGYTF
-	TRBV6-2/TRBV6-3	TRBD1	TRBJ1-2	TGTGCCAGCAGTTACCCGAGGACAGGGGGCTTTGGCTACACCTTC	CASSYPRTGGFGYTF
-	TRBV7-9	-	TRBJ1-3	TGTGCCATCACCAAGTTAAGAGCAGAAACTAGCTCTGGAAACACCATATATTTT	CAITKLRAETSSGNTIYF
-	TRBV27	TRBD1	TRBJ2-3	TGTGCCAGCAGTTTCAGGGACAGCCTTGGGGGCACAGATACGCAGTATTTT	CASSFRDSLGGTDTQYF
-	TRBV6-2/TRBV6-3	TRBD1	TRBJ2-6	TGTGCCAGCAGTTATAACCTCAGGGGGAGAGGGGCCAACGTCCTGACTTTC	CASSYNLRGRGANVLTF
-	TRBV28	-	TRBJ1-2	TGTGCCAGCAGTCCACCTATTCCGGGACACCAATATGGCTACACCTTC	CASSPPIPGHQYGYTF
-	TRBV6-5	TRBD1	TRBJ1-1	TGTGCCAGCAGTTACGCCGGAGGAGGGGGCAAAGCTTTCTTT	CASSYAGGGGKAFF
-	TRBV5-1	-	TRBJ1-2	TGCGCCAGCAGCTTGGCCAGTGGCGGGGGCCATGGCTACACCTTC	CASSLASGGGHGYTF
-	TRBV19	-	TRBJ2-6	TGTGCCAGTAGTCCTCAACCGAAAGCCTCTGGGGCCAACGTCCTGACTTTC	CASSPQPKASGANVLTF
few	TRBV28	-	TRBJ1-6	TGTGCCAGCAGTCTTCCACGGGCAGGGGTTTCACCCCTCCACTTT	CASSLPRAGVSPLHF
-	TRBV14	TRBD1	TRBJ1-2	TGTGCCAGCAGCCAGCGCCGGGACAGCTATGGCTACACCTTC	CASSQRRDSYGYTF
-	TRBV5-4	-	TRBJ1-2	TGTGCCAGCAGCTTGGGGCTTACTAACTATGGCTACACCTTC	CASSLGLTNYGYTF
-	TRBV28	-	TRBJ2-1	TGTGCCAGCAGTTTAAGTTTACCGGGTAGAGATGAGCAGTTCTTC	CASSLSLPGRDEQFF
-	TRBV6-2/TRBV6-3	-	TRBJ1-2	TGTGCCAGCAGTTACACGGGACAAAGGAACTATGGCTACACCTTC	CASSYTGQRNYGYTF
-	TRBV12-3/TRBV12-4	-	TRBJ1-1	TGTGCCAGCAGTACACAGGGCACAGCTTTCTTT	CASSTQGTAFF